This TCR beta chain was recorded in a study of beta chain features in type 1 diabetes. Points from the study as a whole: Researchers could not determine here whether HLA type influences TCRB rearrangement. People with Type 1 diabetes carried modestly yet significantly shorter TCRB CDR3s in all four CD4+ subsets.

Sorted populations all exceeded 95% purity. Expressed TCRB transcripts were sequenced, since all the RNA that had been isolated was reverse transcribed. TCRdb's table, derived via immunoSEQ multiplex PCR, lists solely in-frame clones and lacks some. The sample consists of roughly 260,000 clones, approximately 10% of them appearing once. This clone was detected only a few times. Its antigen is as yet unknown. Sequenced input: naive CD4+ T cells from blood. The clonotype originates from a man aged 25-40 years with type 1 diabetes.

This CDR3 reads CASSPGQSYNEQFF. CDR3 DNA sequence: TGTGCCAGCAGCCCGGGACAGAGTTACAATGAGCAGTTCTTC. The chain links TRBV4-2 to TRBJ2-1; 7 nucleotides agree with TRBD1. The trim removed 4 bases at V and 4 bases at J, leaving 4 bases unmatched. CDR1 and CDR2 (germline): LGHNA, YNFKEQ. CDR3 size: 14 residues.